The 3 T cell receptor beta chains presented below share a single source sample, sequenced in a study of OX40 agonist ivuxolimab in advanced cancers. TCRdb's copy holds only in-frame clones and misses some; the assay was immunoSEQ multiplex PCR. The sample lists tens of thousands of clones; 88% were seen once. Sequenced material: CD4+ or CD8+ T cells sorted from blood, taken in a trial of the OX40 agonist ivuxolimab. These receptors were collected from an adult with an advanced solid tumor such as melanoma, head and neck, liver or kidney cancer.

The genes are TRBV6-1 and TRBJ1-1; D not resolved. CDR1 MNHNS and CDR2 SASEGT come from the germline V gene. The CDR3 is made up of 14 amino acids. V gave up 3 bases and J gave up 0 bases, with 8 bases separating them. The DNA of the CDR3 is TGTGCCAGCAGTGAGGAAGGGCTGAACACTGAAGCTTTCTTT. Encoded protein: CASSEEGLNTEAFF.

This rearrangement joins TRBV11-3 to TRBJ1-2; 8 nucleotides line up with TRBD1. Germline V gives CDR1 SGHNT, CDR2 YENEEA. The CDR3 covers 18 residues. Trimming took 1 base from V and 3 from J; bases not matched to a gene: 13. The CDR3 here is CASSLVPSRGRGHYGYTF. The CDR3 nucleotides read TGTGCCAGCAGCTTAGTTCCCAGCAGGGGGCGCGGGCACTATGGCTACACCTTC.

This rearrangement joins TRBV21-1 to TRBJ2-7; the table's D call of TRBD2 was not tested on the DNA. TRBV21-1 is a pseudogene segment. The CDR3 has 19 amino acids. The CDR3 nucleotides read TGTGCCAGCAGACCAAAATTATGCGGGACTAGCGGGAGTTCGTACGAGCAGTACTTC. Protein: CASRPKLCGTSGSSYEQYF.